This T cell receptor beta chain was recorded in a study of T cell clonality in common variable immunodeficiency. Points from the study as a whole: Links between repertoire features and CVID complications were heterogeneity-limited. Fewer deletions and N-nucleotide insertions were reportedly seen in common variable immunodeficiency TCR beta sequences. Shared TCRbeta clones were fewer between CVID subjects than controls.

Deletions cut 8 bases from V and 2 bases from J, with 16 bases between. This CDR3 region has 14 residues. CDR1 and CDR2 from the germline V gene are SEHNR and FQNEAQ (reference sequence). This clone was observed a handful of times. Its specificity is not known. With the read ending 3 residues before the CDR3 end, the germline J gene is used to fill in that end. The CVID group had roughly 15 females and about 29 males, mean age about 36. No CVID subject was ill or on immunomodulatory drugs when sampled. Sequencing used immunoSEQ multiplex PCR; TCRdb keeps in-frame clones, though not all of them. The sample counts about 8,000 clones, none seen once; the ten largest own over 20%.

The source of this sequence is a human donor with common variable immunodeficiency. The V call is TRBV7-9, the J call TRBJ2-7; weak D call: TRBD2 (6 bases). The sequenced material came from peripheral blood mononuclear cells. The CDR3 bases that were read are TGTGCCAGCGGGGAGGAGCGGAGCACCTACGAG. Translated: CASGEERSTYE. The full CDR3 reads CASGEERSTYEQYF.